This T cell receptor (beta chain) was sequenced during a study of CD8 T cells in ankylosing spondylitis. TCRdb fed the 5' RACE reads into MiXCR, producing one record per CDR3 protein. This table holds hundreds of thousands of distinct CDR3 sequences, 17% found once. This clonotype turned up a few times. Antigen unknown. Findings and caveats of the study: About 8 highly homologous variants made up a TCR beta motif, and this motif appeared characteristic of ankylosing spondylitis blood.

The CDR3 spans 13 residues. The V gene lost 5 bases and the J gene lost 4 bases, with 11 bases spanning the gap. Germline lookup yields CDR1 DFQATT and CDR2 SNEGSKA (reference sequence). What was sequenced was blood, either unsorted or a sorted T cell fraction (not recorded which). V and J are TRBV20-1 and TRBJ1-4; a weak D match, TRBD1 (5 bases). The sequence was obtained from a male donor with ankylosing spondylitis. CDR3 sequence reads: CSAPQGGNEKLFF. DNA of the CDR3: TGCAGTGCTCCGCAGGGTGGTAATGAAAAACTGTTTTTT.